The entry below describes one T cell receptor beta chain. The CDR3 contains 12 residues. Trimming left V 7 bases short and J 6 bases short, with 13 bases between. Germline loops: CDR1 SNHLY, CDR2 FYNNEI. This record belongs to a study of technical replicates of blood from a few donors. Some clones are missing from TCRdb's copy, which holds only in-frame ones; the method was immunoSEQ multiplex PCR. This sample has over 9,000 clones; 91% occur once, and the top ten carry less than 9.5%. Material: PBMCs. The TCR originated in a human donor in good health. V usage is TRBV2 and J usage is TRBJ2-7, with D perhaps matching TRBD2 (5 bases). The CDR3 DNA reads as TGTGCCAGCAACCCTAGCACCCCCGAGCAGTACTTC. Amino acids: CASNPSTPEQYF.